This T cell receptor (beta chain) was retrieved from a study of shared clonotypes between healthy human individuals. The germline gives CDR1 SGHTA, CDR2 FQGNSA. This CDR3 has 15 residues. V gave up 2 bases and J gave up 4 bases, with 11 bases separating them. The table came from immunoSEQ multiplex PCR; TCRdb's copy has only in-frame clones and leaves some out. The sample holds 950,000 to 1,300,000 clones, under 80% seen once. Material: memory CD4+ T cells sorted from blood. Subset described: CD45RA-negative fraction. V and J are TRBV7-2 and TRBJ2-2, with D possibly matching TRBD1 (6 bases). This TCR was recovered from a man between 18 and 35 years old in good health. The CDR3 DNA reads TGTGCCAGCAGCTTAAAACAGGGTCCCACCGGGGAGCTGTTTTTT. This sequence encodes CASSLKQGPTGELFF. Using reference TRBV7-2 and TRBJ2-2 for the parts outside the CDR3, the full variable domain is GAGVSQSPSNKVTEKGKDVELRCDPISGHTALYWYRQSLGQGLEFLIYFQGNSAPDKSGLPSDRFSAERTGGSVSTLTIQRTQQEDSAVYLCASSLKQGPTGELFFGEGSRLTVL.